This T cell receptor beta chain was obtained from a study of blood T cell repertoires in COVID-19 (dated by TCRdb to the early 2020s). For the wider study: Samples covering the acute and convalescent phases of COVID-19 were provided by collaborators in the United States, Italy and Spain. The material from the prospective study consisted of cDNA or gDNA derived from T cells, B-cell-depleted T cells, or PBMCs. The dataset comprised deeply sampled blood TCRbeta repertoires from subjects exposed to, actively infected with, or recovered from COVID-19. A freely available public database, intended as a resource for researchers studying the immune response to SARS-CoV-2, is where the repertoires were released. The samples were drawn from two sources: the first 160 participants of the ongoing ImmuneRACE study, and fewer than 1,500 subjects contributed by 6 global collaborators. A de-identified subject ID, COVID-19 status, age in years and sex were almost always included in the sample metadata. Where available, HLA class I and class II types were obtained from metadata supplied by the sample provider rather than from assay-based typing.

One collaborating source in Seattle enrolled patients while the patients were actively infected and followed the patients over time throughout the course of disease. Each collaborating institution followed its own protocols to collect whole blood in K2EDTA tubes. Collaborator samples were shipped for TCRbeta analysis as frozen whole blood, isolated PBMCs, or DNA extracted from either sample type. Study-level results and caveats: The quantity of clinical and demographic metadata differed by source and by participant and was supplied without curation.

Concerning this clone: This clone's antigen is unknown. No much larger clone exists at a distance of one base, and base qualities are not known.

CDR1 and CDR2, per the germline V gene (reference sequence), are LGHDT and YNNKEL. Including cysteine and phenylalanine, the CDR3 has 16 amino acids. The read is trimmed to its CDR3 DNA, 48 bases read in frame from base 1. V and J are truncated by 3 bases and 5 bases respectively, leaving an intervening sequence of 16 bases. TCRbeta CDR3 regions were amplified from genomic DNA by means of the immunoSEQ Assay, a bias-controlled multiplex PCR. The study's own analysis went as follows. The number of nucleated cells in each sample was estimated by amplification of reference gene primers within the assay. To quantify the absolute abundance of each unique TCRbeta CDR3 rearrangement, sequence reads were collapsed and filtered. Productive Simpson clonality was computed per sample as the square root of Simpson's diversity index over productive rearrangements. In its TCRdb copy, this immuneACCESS table keeps in-frame sequences only and misses some clones. Where compared with another copy, unresolved V genes explain less than half of these, and the others have no known cause. V and J calls and clone size come straight from that table; D and trimming were deduced from the DNA. For this sample there are about 480,000 clones; roughly nine tenths appear just once. Of the sample, roughly 0.84% is held by the ten largest clones.

The receptor was isolated from a man younger than 35 with COVID-19, enrolled during active disease. The sequence links TRBV3-1 (or the pseudogene TRBV3-2) to TRBJ1-4; the D segment could be TRBD1, given 5 matching bases. Sequencing input: peripheral blood. The nucleotide sequence reads as follows: TGTGCCAGCAGCCATGATAACCATGGGGCGAATGAAAAACTGTTTTTT. Its protein is CASSHDNHGANEKLFF.